Shown below are 4 T cell receptor beta chains from a single sample sequenced in a study of cytomegalovirus exposure and HLA in healthy donors. Clones were read by immunoSEQ multiplex PCR, and TCRdb kept only the in-frame ones, dropping some. The sample records 110,000 or so clones, 86% being singletons. Source material: PBMCs. Receptor source: a young man in good health and CMV-seronegative.

This rearrangement joins TRBV6-5 to TRBJ2-5, with 12 bases matching TRBD2. The CDR3 contains 14 residues. Germline V CDR1 and CDR2: MNHEY, SVGAGI. Losses at the gene ends were 4 bases for V and 9 bases for J; bases not matched to a gene: 6. The CDR3 loop reads CASSFLTSGGAQYF. CDR3 nucleotides: TGTGCCAGCAGTTTCCTGACTAGCGGGGGCGCCCAGTACTTC.

The J gene is TRBJ1-1, the V gene TRBV5-8; the D is unclear. This CDR3 contains 12 residues. The V gene's germline CDR1 is SGHTS and CDR2 YDEGEE. Trimming took off 1 base at V and 11 bases at J, with 12 bases between the two ends. The CDR3: CASSLRVGEAFF. CDR3 coding DNA: TGTGCCAGCAGCTTGAGGGTTGGGGAGGCTTTCTTT.

The gene calls are TRBV5-1 and TRBJ2-1; the D gene is possibly TRBD2 (6 bases). V was clipped by 2 bases and J by 6 bases, with 15 bases between them. The V gene's germline CDR1 is SGHRS and CDR2 YFSETQ. The CDR3 has 15 amino acids. CDR3: CASSFDGTPLNEQFF. CDR3 DNA sequence: TGCGCCAGCAGCTTTGACGGGACTCCCCTCAATGAGCAGTTCTTC.

The rearrangement uses TRBV6-5 and TRBJ2-7; 11 bases align to TRBD1. This CDR3 is 15 amino acids long. J was trimmed by 4 bases and V by 0 bases; bases with no gene match: 2. Germline values: CDR1 MNHEY, CDR2 SVGAGI. The CDR3 DNA sequence: TGTGCCAGCAGTTACTCAGGACAGGGGGCGTACGAGCAGTACTTC. Encoded protein: CASSYSGQGAYEQYF.